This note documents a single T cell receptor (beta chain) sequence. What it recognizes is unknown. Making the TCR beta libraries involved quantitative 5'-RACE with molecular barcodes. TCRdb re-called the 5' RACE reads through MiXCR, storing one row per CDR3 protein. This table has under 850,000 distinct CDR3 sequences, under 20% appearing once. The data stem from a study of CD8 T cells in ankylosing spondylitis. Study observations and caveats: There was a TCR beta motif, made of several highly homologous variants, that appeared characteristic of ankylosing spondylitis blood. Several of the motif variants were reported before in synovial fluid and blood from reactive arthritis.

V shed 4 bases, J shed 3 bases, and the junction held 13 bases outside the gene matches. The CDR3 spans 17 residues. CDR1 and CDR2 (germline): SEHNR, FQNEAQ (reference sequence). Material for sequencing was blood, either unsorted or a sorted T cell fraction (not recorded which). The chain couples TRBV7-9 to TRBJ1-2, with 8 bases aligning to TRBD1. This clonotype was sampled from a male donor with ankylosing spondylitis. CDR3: CASSSLGSTGGDYGYTF. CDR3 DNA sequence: TGTGCCAGCAGCTCCCTAGGGAGCACAGGGGGAGACTATGGCTACACCTTC.